The source of this T cell receptor beta chain is a study of blood T cell repertoires in COVID-19. Generated by immunoSEQ multiplex PCR, the TCRdb table keeps only in-frame clones and is missing some. This sample yields fewer than 400,000 clones, of which just under 90% are seen a single time; 1.5% to 2% belongs to the top ten. Source material: PBMCs or T cells enriched from blood (not recorded which). The source is a woman aged 25-40 years who had recovered from COVID-19.

The CDR3 DNA reads as TGTGCCAGCAGCCTAGGGACAGGGGGCAGGTACGAGCAGTACTTC. It specifies CASSLGTGGRYEQYF. The rearrangement uses TRBV3-1 (or the pseudogene TRBV3-2) and TRBJ2-7; 12 bases match TRBD1. This CDR3 is 15 amino acids long. The ends lost 4 bases at V and 4 bases at J; junction bases unmatched: 5. Germline values: CDR1 LGHDT, CDR2 YNNKEL (reference sequence).